The 28 T cell receptor beta chains below come from one sample, sequenced in a study of blood T cell repertoires in COVID-19. Data came from immunoSEQ multiplex PCR; TCRdb stores just in-frame clones and leaves some out. The sample has 190,000 or so clones, 85% to 90% seen once. What was sequenced was peripheral blood. The receptors stem from a woman aged 25 to 45 with active or convalescent COVID-19.

The chain joins TRBV7-9 to TRBJ2-2, with D perhaps TRBD1 (6 bases). The germline V and J ends were trimmed by 5 bases and 2 bases, with 12 bases remaining between them. CDR1 is SEHNR, CDR2 FQNEAQ, per germline (reference sequence). The CDR3 sequence is 15 residues long. CDR3 protein: CASSHRDTNTGELFF. The CDR3 bases are TGTGCCAGCAGCCATCGGGACACCAACACCGGGGAGCTGTTTTTT.

V usage is TRBV5-1 and J usage is TRBJ2-5, with D possibly being TRBD1 (7 bases). CDR3 size: 14 residues. V was trimmed by 1 base and J by 7 bases, leaving 14 bases between them. Germline loops: CDR1 SGHRS, CDR2 YFSETQ. DNA of the CDR3: TGCGCCAGCAGCTTGTCTGGGCAGGGGGGGACCCAGTACTTC. Translated, it gives CASSLSGQGGTQYF.

This chain joins TRBV13 and TRBJ2-7, with D possibly matching TRBD2 (7 bases). There are 12 residues in the CDR3. CDR1 PRHDT and CDR2 FYEKMQ come from the germline V gene (reference sequence). The ends were cut back, 6 bases at V and 5 bases at J, with 11 bases in the middle. The CDR3: CASRLGGDEQYF. CDR3 in DNA: TGTGCCAGCAGACTAGGGGGGGACGAGCAGTACTTC.

In its sample, this clone was seen a few times. The V and J genes are TRBV19 and TRBJ1-3; D unclear. Germline V lookup: CDR1 LNHDA, CDR2 SQIVND (reference sequence). There are 16 residues in the CDR3. With 5 bases removed from V and 0 bases from J, the gap between germline ends came to 14 bases. This CDR3 reads CASSPAGSRSGNTIYF. In DNA, the CDR3 is TGTGCCAGTAGTCCTGCGGGGAGTCGCTCTGGAAACACCATATATTTT.

The chain joins TRBV11-2 to TRBJ2-1; 7 bases line up with TRBD2. The CDR3 has 15 amino acids. Germline assignment: CDR1 SGHAT and CDR2 FQNNGV. The ends lost 4 bases at V and 0 bases at J; junction bases unmatched: 3. This chain's CDR3 is CASSSGGRSYNEQFF. DNA for the CDR3: TGTGCCAGCAGCTCGGGGGGACGCTCCTACAATGAGCAGTTCTTC. Full variable domain (remainder filled in from reference TRBV11-2 and TRBJ2-1): EAGVAQSPRYKIIEKRQSVAFWCNPISGHATLYWYQQILGQGPKLLIQFQNNGVVDDSQLPKDRFSAERLKGVDSTLKIQPAKLEDSAVYLCASSSGGRSYNEQFFGPGTRLTVL.

CDR3 nucleotides: TGTGCCAGCAGCCCCCAGGGGAACTATGGCTACACCTTC. Translating it yields CASSPQGNYGYTF. This chain connects TRBV7-9 to TRBJ1-2; weak D call: TRBD1 (6 bases). From germline, CDR1 is SEHNR and CDR2 FQNEAQ (reference sequence). V shed 5 bases and J shed 2 bases, with 9 bases lying between them. This CDR3 is built from 13 residues.

Here the CDR3 reads CASRVGTGGAKNIQYF. CDR3 sequence (DNA): TGTGCCAGTAGGGTCGGGACAGGGGGGGCCAAAAACATTCAGTACTTC. This chain uses TRBV19 with TRBJ2-4, with TRBD1 matching 11 bases. V was pared by 6 bases and J by 1 base, with 5 bases of the junction left unmatched. CDR1 is LNHDA and CDR2 is SQIVND in the germline V gene (reference sequence). The CDR3 is 16 amino acids.

The V gene is TRBV28, the J gene TRBJ2-7; D is possibly TRBD1 (6 bases). Trimming removed 1 base from V and 2 bases from J, with 12 bases in between. The V gene's germline CDR1 is MDHEN and CDR2 SYDVKM. This CDR3 contains 15 residues. CDR3 in DNA: TGTGCCAGCAGTTTATCGGGACACGATACCTACGAGCAGTACTTC. It codes for CASSLSGHDTYEQYF.

The gene calls are TRBV6-5 and TRBJ1-2; D call uncertain. Trimming stripped 10 bases from V and 2 bases from J, with 20 bases between. The CDR3 totals 15 residues. The V gene's germline CDR1 is MNHEY and CDR2 SVGAGI. CDR3 bases: TGTGCCATACTCATGGACTCTTTAAGGAACTATGGCTACACCTTC. This codes for CAILMDSLRNYGYTF.

The table lists this clone with a few counts. The rearrangement joins TRBV3-1 (or the pseudogene TRBV3-2) to TRBJ1-1; D unresolved. V gave up 1 base and J gave up 11 bases, with 8 bases separating them. The CDR3 length is 11 residues. The germline V gene has CDR1 LGHDT and CDR2 YNNKEL (reference sequence). This CDR3 is CASSQASGAFF. The DNA of the CDR3 is TGTGCCAGCAGCCAAGCCTCGGGGGCTTTCTTT.

The chain is built from TRBV2 and TRBJ2-1, with TRBD1 as a possible D gene (7 bases). In germline, CDR1 is SNHLY, CDR2 FYNNEI. V was clipped by 1 base and J by 3 bases, with 10 bases between them. The CDR3 sequence is 15 residues long. The CDR3, as DNA: TGTGCCAGCAGTGAAGGGCAGGGGGGCTACAATGAGCAGTTCTTC. This gives the protein CASSEGQGGYNEQFF.

This clone is a singleton in its sample. This rearrangement joins TRBV7-9 to TRBJ2-1; 12 nucleotides align to TRBD2. The V gene's germline CDR1 is SEHNR and CDR2 FQNEAQ (reference sequence). Trimming cost V 5 bases and J 10 bases; bases outside gene matches: 9. The CDR3 sequence is 15 residues long. CDR3 in DNA: TGTGCCAGCAGCGACGGACTAGCGGGAAGGGGAGAGCAGTTCTTC. Residues: CASSDGLAGRGEQFF.

This chain connects TRBV6-6 to TRBJ1-2; perhaps TRBD1 as D (5 bases). The germline V and J ends were trimmed by 3 bases and 8 bases, with 13 bases remaining between them. CDR1 and CDR2 from the germline V gene are MNHNY and SVGAGI (reference sequence). CDR3 length equals 13 residues. CDR3 protein: CASSYTQVYGYTF. In DNA, the CDR3 is TGTGCCAGCAGTTATACACAGGTCTACGGCTACACCTTC.

The chain combines TRBV7-2 with TRBJ1-5; D unclear. The germline CDR1 and CDR2 sequences are SGHTA and FQGNSA. With 1 base removed from V and 7 bases from J, the gap between germline ends came to 8 bases. There are 13 residues in the CDR3. CDR3 in amino acids: CASSLDTNQPQHF. The CDR3 DNA reads TGTGCCAGCAGCTTAGACACGAACCAGCCCCAGCATTTT.

The CDR3 reads CASSLRTGDGRPQHF. In DNA, the CDR3 is TGCGCCAGCAGCTTAAGGACAGGGGATGGGCGGCCCCAGCATTTT. This chain uses TRBV5-1 with TRBJ1-5, with 9 nucleotides matching TRBD1. Germline CDR1 SGHRS, CDR2 YFSETQ. V gave up 2 bases and J gave up 9 bases; unmatched junction bases: 9. The CDR3 spans 15 residues. The entire variable domain, with the rest obtained from reference TRBV5-1 and TRBJ1-5, is as follows: KAGVTQTPRYLIKTRGQQVTLSCSPISGHRSVSWYQQTPGQGLQFLFEYFSETQRNKGNFPGRFSGRQFSNSRSEMNVSTLELGDSALYLCASSLRTGDGRPQHFGDGTRLSIL.

This chain connects TRBV27 to TRBJ1-5, with TRBD1 as a possible D gene (6 bases). The V gene's germline CDR1 is MNHEY and CDR2 SMNVEV (reference sequence). The CDR3 extends over 15 amino acids. V dropped 5 bases and J dropped 3 bases, with 14 bases sitting between them. The CDR3 spells CASSPRRQDNQPQHF. CDR3 nucleotide sequence: TGTGCCAGCAGTCCAAGGAGACAGGACAATCAGCCCCAGCATTTT.

This chain links TRBV5-1 with TRBJ2-1; 11 bases fit TRBD2. Germline V gives CDR1 SGHRS, CDR2 YFSETQ. This CDR3 contains 16 residues. J lost 4 bases, V lost 4 bases, and 7 bases had no gene match. CDR3 sequence reads: CASSAPLAGAYNEQFF. Written as DNA, the CDR3 is TGCGCCAGCAGCGCACCACTAGCGGGGGCTTACAATGAGCAGTTCTTC. Using reference TRBV5-1 and TRBJ2-1 for the parts outside the CDR3, the full variable domain is KAGVTQTPRYLIKTRGQQVTLSCSPISGHRSVSWYQQTPGQGLQFLFEYFSETQRNKGNFPGRFSGRQFSNSRSEMNVSTLELGDSALYLCASSAPLAGAYNEQFFGPGTRLTVL.

The gene calls are TRBV5-1 and TRBJ1-4; 7 bases are a match to TRBD1. Germline trimming cut 4 bases from V and 7 bases from J; bases unmatched to any gene: 10. This CDR3 region has 15 residues. Germline-derived CDR1 and CDR2 are SGHRS and YFSETQ. This CDR3 is CASSIGQAITEKLFF. CDR3 DNA sequence: TGCGCCAGCAGCATCGGACAGGCCATCACTGAAAAACTGTTTTTT.

The table lists this clone with a few counts. This sequence joins TRBV2 and TRBJ2-5; no clear D. Trimming removed 1 base from V and 5 bases from J, with 5 bases in between. The germline V gene encodes CDR1 SNHLY and CDR2 FYNNEI. The CDR3 runs 12 residues. The CDR3: CASSEERETQYF. CDR3 nucleotide sequence: TGTGCCAGCAGTGAAGAGAGGGAGACCCAGTACTTC. Based on the CDR3 plus reference TRBV2 and TRBJ2-5, the full variable domain is EPEVTQTPSHQVTQMGQEVILRCVPISNHLYFYWYRQILGQKVEFLVSFYNNEISEKSEIFDDQFSVERPDGSNFTLKIRSTKLEDSAMYFCASSEERETQYFGPGTRLLVL.

J is TRBJ2-2 and V is TRBV27; D is perhaps TRBD1 (6 bases). CDR3 size: 15 residues. V was cut by 2 bases and J by 7 bases, with 14 bases left in between. Germline values: CDR1 MNHEY, CDR2 SMNVEV (reference sequence). The CDR3 DNA sequence: TGTGCCAGCAGTTTAATATCAGGGGTTAGCGGGGAGCTGTTTTTT. It codes for CASSLISGVSGELFF.

This clone appeared a single time. The rearrangement links TRBV20-1 to TRBJ2-3; TRBD2 agrees at 8 bases. The CDR3 length is 13 residues. Germline V gene sequence: CDR1 DFQATT, CDR2 SNEGSKA (reference sequence). Trimming cost V 3 bases and J 5 bases; bases outside gene matches: 4. The CDR3 loop reads CSASRLAGDTQYF. The CDR3 nucleotides are TGCAGTGCTAGTCGCCTAGCGGGAGATACGCAGTATTTT.

This chain connects TRBV9 to TRBJ2-3; 11 bases are shared with TRBD2. The CDR3 covers 15 residues. CDR1 SGDLS and CDR2 YYNGEE come from the germline V gene. The V segment lost 1 base and the J segment 4 bases; nucleotides outside the gene matches: 2. The CDR3 DNA reads TGTGCCAGCAGCGTACTAGCGGGAGGACCAGATACGCAGTATTTT. It translates to CASSVLAGGPDTQYF.

This chain connects TRBV27 to TRBJ2-7; 7 nucleotides align to TRBD2. Germline CDR1 is MNHEY and CDR2 is SMNVEV (reference sequence). The J segment lost 5 bases and the V segment lost 1 base, leaving 14 bases of the junction unmatched. This CDR3 comprises 17 residues. Written as DNA, the CDR3 is TGTGCCAGCAGTTTATTGAAACAAGCGGGATCGGCAGACGAGCAGTACTTC. Translated: CASSLLKQAGSADEQYF.

The V gene is TRBV10-3, the J gene TRBJ2-3; D may be TRBD2 (6 bases). CDR3 length: 14 residues. The ends were cut back, 10 bases at V and 0 bases at J, with 14 bases in the middle. Germline CDR1 is ENHRY and CDR2 is SYGVKD. CDR3 bases: TGTGCCACAAGACGGGAGTCTAGCACAGATACGCAGTATTTT. As protein: CATRRESSTDTQYF.

The J gene is TRBJ2-2, the V gene TRBV7-6; TRBD2 matches at 8 bases. Germline V gives CDR1 SGHVS, CDR2 FNYEAQ. V trimming: 7 bases; J trimming: 4 bases; junction bases outside the gene matches: 8. This CDR3 has 15 amino acids. The CDR3 DNA is TGTGCCAGCACTTTTTCCAGCGGGAGCACCGGGGAGCTGTTTTTT. This codes for CASTFSSGSTGELFF.

V usage is TRBV24-1 and J usage is TRBJ2-1; D perhaps matches TRBD2 (6 bases). V lost 5 bases, J lost 7 bases, and 17 bases lay in between. This CDR3 has 15 residues. Germline-derived CDR1 and CDR2 are KGHDR and SFDVKD. The CDR3: CATSAPDYSQNEQFF. CDR3 coding DNA: TGTGCCACCAGTGCCCCGGACTACTCACAAAATGAGCAGTTCTTC.

This chain uses TRBV19 with TRBJ1-1; a possible D gene is TRBD1 (6 bases). Per germline, CDR1 LNHDA and CDR2 SQIVND (reference sequence). V was shortened by 4 bases and J by 3 bases, with 12 bases between the two germline ends. The CDR3 length is 14 residues. The DNA of the CDR3 is TGTGCCAGTAGTACAGGGGTTGTTTACACTGAAGCTTTCTTT. Translating it yields CASSTGVVYTEAFF.

In this sample, this clone turned up a few times. The chain recombines TRBV28 with TRBJ1-5; TRBD1 matches 9 bases. This CDR3 has 17 amino acids. Per the germline V gene, CDR1 is MDHEN and CDR2 is SYDVKM. V gave up 2 bases and J gave up 6 bases; unmatched junction bases: 11. Written as DNA, the CDR3 is TGTGCCAGCAGTTTACGGCCTTTTGGGACAGGGTCTCAGCCCCAGCATTTT. This encodes CASSLRPFGTGSQPQHF.